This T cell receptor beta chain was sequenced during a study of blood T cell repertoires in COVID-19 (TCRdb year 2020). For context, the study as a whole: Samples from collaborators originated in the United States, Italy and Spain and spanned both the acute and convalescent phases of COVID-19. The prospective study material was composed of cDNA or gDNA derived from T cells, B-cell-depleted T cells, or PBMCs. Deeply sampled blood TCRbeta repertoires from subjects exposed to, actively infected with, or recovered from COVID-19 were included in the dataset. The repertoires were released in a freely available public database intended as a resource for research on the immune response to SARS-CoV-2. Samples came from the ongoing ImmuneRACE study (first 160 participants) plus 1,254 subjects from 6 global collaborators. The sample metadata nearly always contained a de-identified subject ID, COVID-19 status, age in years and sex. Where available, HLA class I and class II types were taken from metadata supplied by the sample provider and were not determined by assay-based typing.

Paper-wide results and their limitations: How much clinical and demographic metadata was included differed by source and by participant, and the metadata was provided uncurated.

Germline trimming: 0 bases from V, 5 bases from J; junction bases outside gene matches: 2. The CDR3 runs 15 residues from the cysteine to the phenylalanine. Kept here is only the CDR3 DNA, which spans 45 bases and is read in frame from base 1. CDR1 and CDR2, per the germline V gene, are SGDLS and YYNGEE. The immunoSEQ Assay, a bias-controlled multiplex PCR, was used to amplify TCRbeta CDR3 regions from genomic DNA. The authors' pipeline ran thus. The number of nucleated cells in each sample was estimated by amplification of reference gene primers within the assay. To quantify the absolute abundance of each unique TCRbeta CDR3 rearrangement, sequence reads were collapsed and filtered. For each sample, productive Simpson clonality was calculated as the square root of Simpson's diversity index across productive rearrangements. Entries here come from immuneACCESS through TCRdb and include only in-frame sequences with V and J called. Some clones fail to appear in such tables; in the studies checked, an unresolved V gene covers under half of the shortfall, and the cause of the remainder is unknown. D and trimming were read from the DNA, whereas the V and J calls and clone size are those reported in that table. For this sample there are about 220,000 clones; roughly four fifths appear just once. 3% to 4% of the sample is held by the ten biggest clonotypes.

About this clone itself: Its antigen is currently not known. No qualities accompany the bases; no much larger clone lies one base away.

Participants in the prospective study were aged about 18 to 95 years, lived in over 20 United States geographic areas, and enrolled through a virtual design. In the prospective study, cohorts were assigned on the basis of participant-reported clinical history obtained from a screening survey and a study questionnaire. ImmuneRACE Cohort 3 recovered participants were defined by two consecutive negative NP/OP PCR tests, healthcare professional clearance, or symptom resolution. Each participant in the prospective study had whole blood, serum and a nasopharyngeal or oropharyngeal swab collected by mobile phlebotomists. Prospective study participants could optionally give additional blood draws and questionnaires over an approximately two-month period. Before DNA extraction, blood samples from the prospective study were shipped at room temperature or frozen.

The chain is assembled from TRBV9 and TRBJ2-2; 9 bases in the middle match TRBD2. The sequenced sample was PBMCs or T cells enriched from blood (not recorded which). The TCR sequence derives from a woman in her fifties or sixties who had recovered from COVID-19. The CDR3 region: CASSVGTSGTGELFF. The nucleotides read TGTGCCAGCAGCGTAGGTACTAGCGGGACCGGGGAGCTGTTTTTT.